Presented here are 9 T cell receptor beta chains from one specimen sequenced in a study of cytomegalovirus exposure and HLA in healthy donors. The study ran its PCR with 60 Vbeta and 13 Jbeta primers. The data were produced by immunoSEQ multiplex PCR, yet TCRdb's version contains in-frame clones alone and is incomplete. Among about 190,000 clones listed, over 70% were seen once. Material for sequencing was PBMCs. These receptors all stem from a man aged 25-40 years in good health and CMV-seronegative.

The chain uses TRBV2 and TRBJ1-1; D is ambiguous. V was clipped by 6 bases and J by 0 bases, with 2 bases between them. The CDR3 has 11 residues. Germline CDR1 reads SNHLY; CDR2 reads FYNNEI. CDR3 loop: CASSVNTEAFF. In DNA, the CDR3 is TGTGCCAGCAGCGTGAACACTGAAGCTTTCTTT. The variable domain in full, with the rest retrieved from reference TRBV2 and TRBJ1-1, is EPEVTQTPSHQVTQMGQEVILRCVPISNHLYFYWYRQILGQKVEFLVSFYNNEISEKSEIFDDQFSVERPDGSNFTLKIRSTKLEDSAMYFCASSVNTEAFFGQGTRLTVV.

J is TRBJ1-6 and V is TRBV2, with 7 bases matching TRBD1. V shed 4 bases and J 5 bases; nucleotides not matched to a gene: 5. CDR1 is SNHLY and CDR2 is FYNNEI in the germline V gene. CDR3 length equals 15 residues. The CDR3 loop reads CASSAPGGDNSPLHF. For the CDR3, the DNA is TGTGCCAGCAGTGCCCCAGGGGGTGATAATTCACCCCTCCACTTT.

V and J are TRBV28 and TRBJ2-6; 9 nucleotides align to TRBD1. Trimming took 4 bases from V and 2 from J; bases not matched to a gene: 15. This CDR3 has 20 residues. The germline V gene encodes CDR1 MDHEN and CDR2 SYDVKM. CDR3 region: CASSSRGPGQGLPGANVLTF. The CDR3 DNA is TGTGCCAGCAGTTCTCGTGGACCGGGACAGGGCCTTCCTGGGGCCAACGTCCTGACTTTC.

The chain couples TRBV9 to TRBJ2-5; 10 bases line up with TRBD2. The CDR3 extends over 16 amino acids. The germline V gene encodes CDR1 SGDLS and CDR2 YYNGEE. With V trimmed by 0 bases and J by 1 base, 3 bases remained unmatched. The CDR3 protein is CASSVGPSGGQETQYF. CDR3 nucleotide sequence: TGTGCCAGCAGCGTAGGCCCTAGCGGGGGCCAAGAGACCCAGTACTTC.

This chain joins TRBV6-1 and TRBJ2-3; 7 bases are shared with TRBD1. The length of the CDR3 is 14 residues. Trimming took 9 bases from V and 3 from J; bases not matched to a gene: 9. Looked up from germline, CDR1 is MNHNS and CDR2 is SASEGT. The CDR3 DNA reads TGTGCCAGTTACCGGGACAGTGGAACAGATACGCAGTATTTT. Translated, it gives CASYRDSGTDTQYF.

The chain uses TRBV7-9 and TRBJ1-1; D is perhaps TRBD1 (6 bases). The CDR3 has 13 amino acids. Germline V gene lookup returns CDR1 SEHNR and CDR2 FQNEAQ (reference sequence). V was pared by 7 bases and J by 7 bases, with 16 bases between. The CDR3 nucleotides are TGTGCCAGCATCCCCGGGGGGGCTGGTGAAGCTTTCTTT. It encodes CASIPGGAGEAFF.

This clone showed up just a few times. The rearrangement uses TRBV19 and TRBJ1-1; 8 bases line up with TRBD1. Unmatched junction bases numbered 7, after V lost 3 bases and J lost 4 bases. There are 15 residues in the CDR3. Germline V gives CDR1 LNHDA, CDR2 SQIVND (reference sequence). This CDR3 reads CASSITGGMGTEAFF. The CDR3 DNA reads TGTGCCAGTAGTATCACAGGGGGTATGGGCACTGAAGCTTTCTTT.

CDR3 nucleotides: TGTGCCAGCAGGCCGAGGTCCTGGGAGCAGCCCCAGCATTTT. Translating it yields CASRPRSWEQPQHF. The J gene is TRBJ1-5, the V gene TRBV28; no clear D gene. Per the germline V gene, CDR1 is MDHEN and CDR2 is SYDVKM. The germline V and J ends were trimmed by 6 bases and 7 bases, with 16 bases remaining between them. This CDR3 contains 14 residues.

V is TRBV4-2 and J is TRBJ1-2; D unresolved. The CDR3 is made up of 12 amino acids. Germline V gene data show CDR1 as LGHNA and CDR2 as YNFKEQ. Trimming shortened V by 3 bases and J by 8 bases, and 10 bases separated the two germline ends. Here the CDR3 DNA reads TGTGCCAGCAGCCATTGGAGAGACGGCTACACCTTC. It codes for CASSHWRDGYTF.